This TCR beta chain was profiled in a study of TIL therapy for anti-PD-1-resistant metastatic lung cancer. As for the study in general: Patients had a median age of 54 years (range about 35-85). Half of patients were current or former smokers. Overall study findings and caveats: TIL clonotype persistence in blood showed no apparent association with response. Patients were highly selected, enriched for treatment-naive, never-smoker and oncogene-addicted cases.

The time point is: pre-treatment sample, taken before nivolumab and TIL therapy. As for this clone: Its antigen is unidentified.

The immunoSEQ assay was v3. Libraries were prepared by immunoSEQ multiplex PCR; TCRdb keeps only in-frame clonotypes and omits some of them. The profile covers 50,000 to 65,000 clones, with under 75% appearing a single time and around 6.1% taken by the ten largest. The sequencing used blood, collected at baseline. The origin of this receptor is a person aged 25-85 years with non-small cell lung cancer.

The CDR3 sequence is CAWSVGGPQHF. DNA for the CDR3: TGTGCCTGGAGTGTCGGGGGGCCCCAGCATTTT. The genes are TRBV30 and TRBJ1-5, with D possibly matching TRBD1 (5 bases). Trimming took off 0 bases at V and 9 bases at J, with 6 bases between the two ends. The CDR3 contains 11 residues. Germline V CDR1 and CDR2: GTSNPN, SVGIG (reference sequence).